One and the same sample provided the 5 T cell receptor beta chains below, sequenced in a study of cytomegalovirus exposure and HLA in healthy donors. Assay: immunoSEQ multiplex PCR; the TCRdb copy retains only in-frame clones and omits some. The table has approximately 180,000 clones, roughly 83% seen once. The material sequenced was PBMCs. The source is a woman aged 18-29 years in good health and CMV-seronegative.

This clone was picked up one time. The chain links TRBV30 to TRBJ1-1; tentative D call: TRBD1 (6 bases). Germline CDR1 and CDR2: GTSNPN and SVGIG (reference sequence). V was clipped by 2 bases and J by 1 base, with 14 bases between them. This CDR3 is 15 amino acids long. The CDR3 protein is CAWSPPSGQNTEAFF. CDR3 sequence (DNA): TGTGCCTGGAGTCCACCTTCGGGACAGAACACTGAAGCTTTCTTT.

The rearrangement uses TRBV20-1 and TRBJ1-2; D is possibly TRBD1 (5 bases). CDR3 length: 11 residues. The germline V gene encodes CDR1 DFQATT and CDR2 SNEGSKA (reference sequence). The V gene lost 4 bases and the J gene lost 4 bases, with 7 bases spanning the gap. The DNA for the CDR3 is TGCAGTGCTACAGGGCTCTATGGCTACACCTTC. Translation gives CSATGLYGYTF.

This CDR3 is CAWSVPLSGTGIYEQYF. The CDR3 nucleotides are TGTGCCTGGAGTGTACCCCTCTCCGGGACAGGGATATACGAGCAGTACTTC. The rearrangement joins TRBV30 to TRBJ2-7, with 9 bases aligning to TRBD1. CDR1 is GTSNPN, CDR2 SVGIG, per germline (reference sequence). This CDR3 is 17 amino acids long. J was trimmed by 4 bases and V by 0 bases; bases with no gene match: 13.

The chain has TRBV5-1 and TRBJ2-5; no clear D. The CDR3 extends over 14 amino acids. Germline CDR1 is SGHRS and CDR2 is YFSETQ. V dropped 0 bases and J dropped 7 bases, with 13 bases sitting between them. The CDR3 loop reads CASSLAWQVGTQYF. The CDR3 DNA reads TGCGCCAGCAGCTTGGCGTGGCAGGTGGGGACCCAGTACTTC.

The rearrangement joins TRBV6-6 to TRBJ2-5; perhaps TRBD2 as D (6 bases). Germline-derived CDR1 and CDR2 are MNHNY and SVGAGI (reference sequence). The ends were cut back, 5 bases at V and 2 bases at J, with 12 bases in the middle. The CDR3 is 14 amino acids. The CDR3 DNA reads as TGTGCCAGCAGTCGGACGGAGGGGCAAGAGACCCAGTACTTC. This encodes CASSRTEGQETQYF.